This record covers a single T cell receptor (beta chain). This clone's antigen is unknown. Per-base quality was not reported, and no clone a single base away is much larger than it. The data were obtained in a study of control samples from healthy donors and cancer patients (TCRdb year 2020). Trimming costs V 1 base and J 3 bases, and their ends lie 7 bases apart. Including the terminal cysteine and phenylalanine, the CDR3 comprises 13 residues. Just CDR3 DNA is preserved here, 39 bases in frame from base 1. Sequences SGHNT (CDR1) and YENEEA (CDR2) are obtained from the germline V gene. Libraries came from the immunoSEQ multiplex PCR assay. The clones in this table, taken by TCRdb from immuneACCESS, are in-frame only. Not every clone is retained; where verified, under half of the shortfall comes from an unresolved V gene, and the cause of the rest is unknown. The sample contains some 94,000 clones, about 85% of them found a single time. Of the sample, 1.3% falls within the top ten clones.

Material for sequencing was blood. Recombination linked TRBV11-3 to TRBJ2-7; the D gene lacks a confident call. This sequence was found in a woman aged 50 to 65 in good health. The encoded CDR3 is CASSLAELYEQYF. The DNA is TGTGCCAGCAGCTTAGCCGAGCTCTACGAGCAGTACTTC.